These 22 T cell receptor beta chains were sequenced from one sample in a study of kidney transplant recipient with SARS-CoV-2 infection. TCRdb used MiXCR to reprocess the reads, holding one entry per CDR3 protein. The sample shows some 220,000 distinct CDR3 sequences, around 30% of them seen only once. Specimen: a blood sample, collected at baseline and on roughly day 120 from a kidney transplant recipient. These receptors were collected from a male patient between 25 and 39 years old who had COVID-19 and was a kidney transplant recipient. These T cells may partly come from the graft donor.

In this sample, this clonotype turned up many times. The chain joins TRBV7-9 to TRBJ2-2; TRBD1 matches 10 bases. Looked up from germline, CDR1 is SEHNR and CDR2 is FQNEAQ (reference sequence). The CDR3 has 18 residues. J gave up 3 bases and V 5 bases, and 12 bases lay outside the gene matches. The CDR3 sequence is CASSDRDRGWYYTGELFF. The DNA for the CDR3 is TGTGCCAGCAGCGACCGGGACAGGGGATGGTATTACACCGGGGAGCTGTTTTTT. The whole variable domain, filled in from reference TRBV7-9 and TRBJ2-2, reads DTGVSQNPRHKITKRGQNVTFRCDPISEHNRLYWYRQTLGQGPEFLTYFQNEAQLEKSRLLSDRFSAERPKGSFSTLEIQRTEQGDSAMYLCASSDRDRGWYYTGELFFGEGSRLTVL.

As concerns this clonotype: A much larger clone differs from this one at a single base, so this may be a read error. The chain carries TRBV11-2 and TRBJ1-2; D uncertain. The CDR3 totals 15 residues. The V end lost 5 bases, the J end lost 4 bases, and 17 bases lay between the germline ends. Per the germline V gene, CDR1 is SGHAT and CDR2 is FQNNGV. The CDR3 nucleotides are TGTGCCAGCAGCGGAGGCACGTCAGCCTTCTATGGCTACACCTTC. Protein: CASSGGTSAFYGYTF.

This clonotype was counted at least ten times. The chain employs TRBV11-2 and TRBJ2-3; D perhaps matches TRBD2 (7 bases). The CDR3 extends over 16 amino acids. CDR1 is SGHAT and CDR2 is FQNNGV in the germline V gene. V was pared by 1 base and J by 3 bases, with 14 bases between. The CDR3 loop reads CASSLVGGGRTDTQYF. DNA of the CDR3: TGTGCCAGCAGCTTAGTGGGCGGGGGCAGGACAGATACGCAGTATTTT.

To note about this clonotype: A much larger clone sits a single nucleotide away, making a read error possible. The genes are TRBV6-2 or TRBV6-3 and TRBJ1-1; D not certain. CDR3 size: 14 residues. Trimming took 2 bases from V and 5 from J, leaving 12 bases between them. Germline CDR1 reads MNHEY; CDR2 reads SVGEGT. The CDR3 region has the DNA TGTGCCAGCAGTTACCTACATGGCGGGACTGAAGCTTTCTTT. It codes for CASSYLHGGTEAFF.

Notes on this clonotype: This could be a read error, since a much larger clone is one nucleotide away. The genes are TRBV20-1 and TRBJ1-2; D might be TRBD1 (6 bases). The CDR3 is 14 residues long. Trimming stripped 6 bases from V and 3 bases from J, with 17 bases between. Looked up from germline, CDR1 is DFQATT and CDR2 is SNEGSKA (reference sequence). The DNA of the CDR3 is TGCAGTGCGGAAGGGGGAGTTTATGACTATGGCTACACCTTC. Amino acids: CSAEGGVYDYGYTF.

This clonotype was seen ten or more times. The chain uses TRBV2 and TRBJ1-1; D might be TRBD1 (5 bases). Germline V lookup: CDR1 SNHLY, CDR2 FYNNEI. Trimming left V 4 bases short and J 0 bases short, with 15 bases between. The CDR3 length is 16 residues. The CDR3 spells CASSAQGGTLNTEAFF. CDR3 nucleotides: TGTGCCAGCAGTGCTCAAGGAGGGACCCTGAACACTGAAGCTTTCTTT.

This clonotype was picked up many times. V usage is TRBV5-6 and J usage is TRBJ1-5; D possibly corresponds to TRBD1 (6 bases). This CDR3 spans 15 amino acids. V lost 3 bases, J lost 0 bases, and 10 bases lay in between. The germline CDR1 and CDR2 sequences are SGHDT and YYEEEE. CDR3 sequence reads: CASSYGGYSNQPQHF. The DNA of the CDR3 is TGTGCCAGCAGCTACGGGGGCTATAGCAATCAGCCCCAGCATTTT.

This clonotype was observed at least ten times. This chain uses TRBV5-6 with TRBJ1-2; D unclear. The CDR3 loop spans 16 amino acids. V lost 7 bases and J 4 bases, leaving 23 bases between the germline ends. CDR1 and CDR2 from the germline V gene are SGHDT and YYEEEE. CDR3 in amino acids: CASPSINSRKTYGYTF. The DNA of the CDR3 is TGTGCCAGCCCTTCGATCAATAGTCGAAAGACCTATGGCTACACCTTC.

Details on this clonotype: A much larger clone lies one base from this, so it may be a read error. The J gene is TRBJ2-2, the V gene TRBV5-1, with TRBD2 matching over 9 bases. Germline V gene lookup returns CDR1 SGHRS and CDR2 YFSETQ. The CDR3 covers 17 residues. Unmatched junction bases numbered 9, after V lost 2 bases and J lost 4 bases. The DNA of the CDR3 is TGCGCCAGCAGCTTTGGCCGGCGGGAGGGTGGCACCGGGGAGCTGTTTTTT. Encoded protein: CASSFGRREGGTGELFF.

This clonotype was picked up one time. DNA for the CDR3: TGTGCCACCAGTGAATCAACCGGGGCAGGGGTCGATGAGCAGTTCTTC. This translates into CATSESTGAGVDEQFF. The chain couples TRBV24-1 to TRBJ2-1; tentatively, D is TRBD1 (6 bases). Trimming took off 4 bases at V and 8 bases at J, with 20 bases between the two ends. Per the germline V gene, CDR1 is KGHDR and CDR2 is SFDVKD. The CDR3 length is 16 residues.

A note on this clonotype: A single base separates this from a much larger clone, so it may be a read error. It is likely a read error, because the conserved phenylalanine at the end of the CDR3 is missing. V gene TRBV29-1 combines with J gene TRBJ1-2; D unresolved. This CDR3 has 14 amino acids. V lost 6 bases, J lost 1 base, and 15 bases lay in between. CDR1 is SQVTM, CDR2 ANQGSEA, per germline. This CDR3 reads CSVGSLSHNYGYTV. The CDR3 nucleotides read TGCAGCGTCGGCTCCCTGAGCCATAACTATGGCTACACCGTC.

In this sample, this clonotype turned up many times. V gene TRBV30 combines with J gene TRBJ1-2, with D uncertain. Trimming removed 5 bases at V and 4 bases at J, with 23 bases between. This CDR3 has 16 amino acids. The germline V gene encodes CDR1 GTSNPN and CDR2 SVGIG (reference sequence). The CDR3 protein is CAWRWERYRKTYGYTF. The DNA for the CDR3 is TGTGCCTGGCGCTGGGAGCGTTATAGAAAGACCTATGGCTACACCTTC.

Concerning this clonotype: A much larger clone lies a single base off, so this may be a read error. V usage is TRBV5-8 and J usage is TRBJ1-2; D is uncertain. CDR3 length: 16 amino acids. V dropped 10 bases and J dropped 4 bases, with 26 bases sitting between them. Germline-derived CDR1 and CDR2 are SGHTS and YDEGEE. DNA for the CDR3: TGTGCCGGCCGTGATCTTCATCCACGAAAGACCTATGGCTACACCTTC. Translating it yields CAGRDLHPRKTYGYTF.

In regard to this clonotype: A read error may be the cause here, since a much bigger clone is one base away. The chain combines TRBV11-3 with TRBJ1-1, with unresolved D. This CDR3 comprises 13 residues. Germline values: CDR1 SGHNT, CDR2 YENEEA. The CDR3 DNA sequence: TGTGCCGGCAGCTTAGGACTGGACACTGAAGCTTTCTTT. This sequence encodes CAGSLGLDTEAFF.

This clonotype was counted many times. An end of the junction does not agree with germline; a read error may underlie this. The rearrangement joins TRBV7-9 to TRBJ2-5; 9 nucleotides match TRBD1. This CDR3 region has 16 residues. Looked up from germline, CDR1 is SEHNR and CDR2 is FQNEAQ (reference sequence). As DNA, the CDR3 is TGTGTCAGCAGCGTCCCCGGGACAGGGTTCCAAGAGACCCAGTACTTC. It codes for CVSSVPGTGFQETQYF. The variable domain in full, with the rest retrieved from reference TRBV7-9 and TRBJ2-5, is DTGVSQNPRHKITKRGQNVTFRCDPISEHNRLYWYRQTLGQGPEFLTYFQNEAQLEKSRLLSDRFSAERPKGSFSTLEIQRTEQGDSAMYLCVSSVPGTGFQETQYFGPGTRLLVL.

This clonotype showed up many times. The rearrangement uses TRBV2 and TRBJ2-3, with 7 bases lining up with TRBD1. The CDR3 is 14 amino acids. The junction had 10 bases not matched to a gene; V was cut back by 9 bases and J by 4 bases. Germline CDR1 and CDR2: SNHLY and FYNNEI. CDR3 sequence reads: CASTTGDRSDTQYF. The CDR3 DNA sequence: TGTGCCAGTACTACAGGGGACCGCTCAGATACGCAGTATTTT. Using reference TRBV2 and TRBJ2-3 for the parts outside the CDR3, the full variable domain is EPEVTQTPSHQVTQMGQEVILRCVPISNHLYFYWYRQILGQKVEFLVSFYNNEISEKSEIFDDQFSVERPDGSNFTLKIRSTKLEDSAMYFCASTTGDRSDTQYFGPGTRLTVL.

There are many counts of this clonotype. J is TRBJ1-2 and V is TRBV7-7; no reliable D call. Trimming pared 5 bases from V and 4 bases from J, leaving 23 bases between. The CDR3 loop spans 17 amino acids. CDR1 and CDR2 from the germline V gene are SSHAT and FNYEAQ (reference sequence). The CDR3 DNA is TGTGCCAGCAGCAGCATAAATAAGTGCCGAAAGACCTATGGCTACACCTTC. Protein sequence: CASSSINKCRKTYGYTF.

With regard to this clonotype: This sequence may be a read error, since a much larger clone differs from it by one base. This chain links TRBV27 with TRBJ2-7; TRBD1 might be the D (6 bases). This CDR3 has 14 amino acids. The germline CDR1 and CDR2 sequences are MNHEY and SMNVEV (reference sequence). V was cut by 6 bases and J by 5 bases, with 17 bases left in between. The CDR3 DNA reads TGTGCCAGCAGCCACTGGGACATAGGGGACGAGCAGTACTTC. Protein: CASSHWDIGDEQYF.

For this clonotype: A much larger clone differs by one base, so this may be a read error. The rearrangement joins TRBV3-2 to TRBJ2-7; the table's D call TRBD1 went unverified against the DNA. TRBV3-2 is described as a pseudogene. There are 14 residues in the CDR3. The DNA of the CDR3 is TGTGCCAGCAACCAGTCGGGGCGGGTATACGAGCAGTACTTC. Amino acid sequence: CASNQSGRVYEQYF.

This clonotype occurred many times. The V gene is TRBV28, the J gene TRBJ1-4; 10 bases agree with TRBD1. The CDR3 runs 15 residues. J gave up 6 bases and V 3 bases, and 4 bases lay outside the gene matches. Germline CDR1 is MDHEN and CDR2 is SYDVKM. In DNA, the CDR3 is TGTGCCAGCAGTTTGGGGACAGGGGTGGATGAAAAACTGTTTTTT. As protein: CASSLGTGVDEKLFF. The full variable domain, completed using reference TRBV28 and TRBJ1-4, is DVKVTQSSRYLVKRTGEKVFLECVQDMDHENMFWYRQDPGLGLRLIYFSYDVKMKEKGDIPEGYSVSREKKERFSLILESASTNQTSMYLCASSLGTGVDEKLFFGSGTQLSVL.

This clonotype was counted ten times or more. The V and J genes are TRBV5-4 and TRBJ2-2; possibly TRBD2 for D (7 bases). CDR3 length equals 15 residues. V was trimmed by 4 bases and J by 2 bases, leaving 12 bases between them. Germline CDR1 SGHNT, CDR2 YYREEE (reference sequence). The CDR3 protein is CASSDGGLNTGELFF. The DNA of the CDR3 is TGTGCCAGCAGCGACGGGGGGCTAAACACCGGGGAGCTGTTTTTT.

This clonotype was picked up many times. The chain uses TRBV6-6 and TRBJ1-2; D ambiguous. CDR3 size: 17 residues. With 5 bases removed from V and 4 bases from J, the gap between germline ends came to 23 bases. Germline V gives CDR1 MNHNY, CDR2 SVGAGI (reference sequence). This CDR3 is CASSVVSGGRKTYGYTF. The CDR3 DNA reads TGTGCCAGCAGTGTCGTCTCAGGTGGGAGAAAGACCTATGGCTACACCTTC.